This T cell receptor beta chain was sequenced in a study of quantifying T cell responses using KT2 cells. The wider study: RNA was reverse transcribed with TCR alpha and beta constant-region primers.

V lost 3 bases and J 0 bases, leaving 15 bases between the germline ends. This CDR3 contains 17 residues. Looked up from germline, CDR1 is MDHEN and CDR2 is SYDVKM. Each cDNA got a UMI-containing oligo ligated at its 3' end. The first PCR ran approximately 4 cycles with an equimolar RC1.1 and RC1.2 beta primer mix. TCRdb reprocessed the UMI-ligation and nested PCR reads via MiXCR and lists one record per CDR3 protein. The sample contains 40,000 to 50,000 distinct CDR3 sequences, 15% to 20% of which appear only once. Only a few counts were recorded for this clonotype. The chain joins TRBV28 to TRBJ2-1; D uncertain. This sequence originates from a human donor. Sequenced: PBMCs spiked with cells of the T cell clone KT2. The CDR3 loop is CASSFGVDLSSYNEQFF. CDR3 DNA: TGTGCCAGCAGTTTCGGCGTCGACTTGAGCTCCTACAATGAGCAGTTCTTC.